Below are 15 T cell receptor beta chains sequenced from a single sample in a study of CD8+ T cells in alopecia areata. Reverse transcription of extracted RNA yielded cDNA, which provided the sequencing template. Libraries were prepared by immunoSEQ multiplex PCR; TCRdb keeps only in-frame clonotypes and omits some of them. The data show around 140,000 clones, 51% seen once. The sample in question was CD4+ T cells sorted from blood, obtained at week 0. The receptors originated from a human donor with alopecia areata.

The chain combines TRBV25-1 with TRBJ2-5, with a possible D match to TRBD1 (5 bases). The CDR3 has 14 residues. Per the germline V gene, CDR1 is MGHDK and CDR2 is SYGVNS. V was shortened by 3 bases and J by 4 bases, with 12 bases between the two germline ends. As DNA, the CDR3 is TGTGCCAGCAGTGACAGGGAAGGGTTAGAGACCCAGTACTTC. Translation gives CASSDREGLETQYF.

The chain joins TRBV27 to TRBJ2-4; 10 nucleotides align to TRBD2. Trimming removed 8 bases from V and 5 bases from J; junction bases left unmatched: 9. Germline V CDR1 and CDR2: MNHEY, SMNVEV (reference sequence). The CDR3 is 15 amino acids. CDR3 nucleotide sequence: TGTGCCAGCGCCTCTAGCGGGAGAAGCGAAAACATTCAGTACTTC. It specifies CASASSGRSENIQYF.

The genes are TRBV5-1 and TRBJ2-7, with TRBD1 matching 7 bases. The CDR3 is made up of 15 amino acids. Germline V lookup: CDR1 SGHRS, CDR2 YFSETQ. With V trimmed by 4 bases and J by 5 bases, 12 bases remained unmatched. This chain's CDR3 is CASSPTRGRDNEQYF. The CDR3, as DNA: TGCGCCAGCAGCCCCACGAGGGGGCGAGATAACGAGCAGTACTTC.

J is TRBJ2-6 and V is TRBV27; D unclear. Germline V gene lookup returns CDR1 MNHEY and CDR2 SMNVEV (reference sequence). This CDR3 region has 14 residues. V lost 4 bases to trimming and J lost 4 bases, with 8 bases between them. CDR3 residues: CASSSSTGANVLTF. The CDR3 bases are TGTGCCAGCAGTTCCTCGACAGGGGCCAACGTCCTGACTTTC.

The chain has TRBV2 and TRBJ2-4, with 7 bases matching TRBD2. V dropped 6 bases and J dropped 2; count of bases not matched to a gene: 7. Germline CDR1 is SNHLY and CDR2 is FYNNEI. This CDR3 is 15 amino acids long. The CDR3, as DNA: TGTGCCAGCAGGGCGGGAGCGGTGACCAAAAACATTCAGTACTTC. Protein product: CASRAGAVTKNIQYF.

This clone was counted only a few times. J is TRBJ2-6 and V is TRBV11-2; no firm D call. The germline V gene has CDR1 SGHAT and CDR2 FQNNGV. Trimming stripped 3 bases from V and 0 bases from J, with 9 bases between. The CDR3 is 16 residues long. The CDR3 nucleotides read TGTGCCAGCAGCTTGAGAACAGTCTCTGGGGCCAACGTCCTGACTTTC. Protein: CASSLRTVSGANVLTF.

The chain recombines TRBV2 with TRBJ1-2; D might be TRBD1 (5 bases). Trimming took off 2 bases at V and 9 bases at J, with 10 bases between the two ends. This CDR3 has 12 residues. Germline V lookup: CDR1 SNHLY, CDR2 FYNNEI. The CDR3 here is CASSEYRMSYTF. CDR3 bases: TGTGCCAGCAGTGAATACAGGATGAGCTACACCTTC.

V is TRBV29-1 and J is TRBJ1-3; D may be TRBD1 (6 bases). CDR1 is SQVTM, CDR2 ANQGSEA, per germline. Between the trimmed V and J ends, which lost 6 bases and 4 bases, there was a span of 10 bases. The CDR3 covers 12 residues. The CDR3 reads CSVQGAGNTIYF. The CDR3 nucleotides read TGCAGCGTACAGGGAGCCGGAAACACCATATATTTT.

The CDR3: CASSLRGTSGTDTQYF. CDR3 nucleotide sequence: TGTGCCAGCAGCCTACGAGGGACTAGCGGCACAGATACGCAGTATTTT. The J gene is TRBJ2-3, the V gene TRBV7-9; 10 bases are a match to TRBD2. V was clipped by 5 bases and J by 1 base; unmatched bases: 6. Germline CDR1 SEHNR, CDR2 FQNEAQ (reference sequence). The CDR3 extends over 16 amino acids.

The chain is built from TRBV6-1 and TRBJ2-7; D gene uncertain. V dropped 7 bases and J dropped 12 bases, with 16 bases sitting between them. This CDR3 spans 11 amino acids. Per germline, CDR1 MNHNS and CDR2 SASEGT. CDR3 protein: CASTSPGPWYF. Written as DNA, the CDR3 is TGTGCCAGCACTTCACCGGGTCCTTGGTACTTC.

The chain recombines TRBV9 with TRBJ2-1; tentative D call: TRBD2 (5 bases). The CDR3 runs 14 residues. Trimming stripped 0 bases from V and 10 bases from J, with 14 bases between. Germline CDR1 and CDR2: SGDLS and YYNGEE. The CDR3 protein is CASSVGLDLTEQFF. The CDR3 bases are TGTGCCAGCAGCGTAGGGCTGGACTTAACCGAGCAGTTCTTC. Complete variable domain (other parts from reference TRBV9 and TRBJ2-1): DSGVTQTPKHLITATGQRVTLRCSPRSGDLSVYWYQQSLDQGLQFLIQYYNGEERAKGNILERFSAQQFPDLHSELNLSSLELGDSALYFCASSVGLDLTEQFFGPGTRLTVL.

The CDR3: CASRQDRENTGELFF. CDR3 in DNA: TGTGCCAGCAGGCAGGACAGGGAGAACACCGGGGAGCTGTTTTTT. V gene TRBV2 combines with J gene TRBJ2-2; 8 bases align to TRBD1. V trimming: 6 bases; J trimming: 1 base; junction bases outside the gene matches: 4. CDR1 is SNHLY and CDR2 is FYNNEI in the germline V gene. CDR3 size: 15 residues. Based on the CDR3 plus reference TRBV2 and TRBJ2-2, the full variable domain is EPEVTQTPSHQVTQMGQEVILRCVPISNHLYFYWYRQILGQKVEFLVSFYNNEISEKSEIFDDQFSVERPDGSNFTLKIRSTKLEDSAMYFCASRQDRENTGELFFGEGSRLTVL.

About this clone itself: The CDR3 end shows no conserved phenylalanine or tryptophan, and so a read error is likely. The chain employs TRBV15 and TRBJ1-2, with 7 bases that match TRBD1. Germline V gene sequence: CDR1 LNHNV, CDR2 YYDKDF (reference sequence). The V segment lost 4 bases and the J segment 2 bases; nucleotides outside the gene matches: 7. The CDR3 extends over 15 amino acids. The DNA for the CDR3 is TGTGCCACCAGCACCCTGGGACAGACGAACTATGGCTACACCCTC. This sequence encodes CATSTLGQTNYGYTL.

The CDR3 loop is CASSLAHSTDTQYF. CDR3 in DNA: TGTGCCAGCAGCTTAGCGCACAGCACAGATACGCAGTATTTT. The chain carries TRBV7-2 and TRBJ2-3; D is undetermined. This CDR3 has 14 residues. Germline values: CDR1 SGHTA, CDR2 FQGNSA. Trimming cost V 0 bases and J 0 bases, with 4 bases left between them. The full variable domain, completed using reference TRBV7-2 and TRBJ2-3, is GAGVSQSPSNKVTEKGKDVELRCDPISGHTALYWYRQSLGQGLEFLIYFQGNSAPDKSGLPSDRFSAERTGGSVSTLTIQRTQQEDSAVYLCASSLAHSTDTQYFGPGTRLTVL.

The rearrangement joins TRBV25-1 to TRBJ1-5; 8 bases are shared with TRBD1. Looked up from germline, CDR1 is MGHDK and CDR2 is SYGVNS. Trimming took 8 bases from V and 4 from J; bases not matched to a gene: 10. The CDR3 is 15 amino acids. CDR3 sequence reads: CASPTPRTGNQPQHF. Written as DNA, the CDR3 is TGTGCCAGCCCTACCCCAAGGACAGGGAATCAGCCCCAGCATTTT.